One sample yielded the 29 T cell receptor beta chains listed below, sequenced in a study of shared clonotypes between healthy human individuals. Repertoires were generated with immunoSEQ multiplex PCR, while TCRdb's copy carries only in-frame clones and drops some. This sample has roughly 2 million clones; 85% to 95% occur once, and the top ten carry roughly 1%. CD8 cells classed as naive were CD45RO-negative and positively selected for CCR7, excluding terminally differentiated effector memory CD45RA+ cells. Material: naive CD8+ T cells sorted from blood. The receptor set was obtained from a man aged 18-30 years in good health.

On this clone: One end of the junction does not line up with germline, which may come from a read error. The chain has TRBV7-7 and TRBJ2-2; 7 bases fit TRBD1. CDR3 length equals 15 residues. Germline V CDR1 and CDR2: SSHAT, FNYEAQ (reference sequence). In nucleotides, the CDR3 is TGTGCTAGCAGCTTAGGACAGGAGCTCACCGGGGAGCTGTTTTTT. This gives the protein CASSLGQELTGELFF. The full variable domain, with the rest looked up from reference TRBV7-7 and TRBJ2-2, is GAGVSQSPRYKVTKRGQDVTLRCDPISSHATLYWYQQALGQGPEFLTYFNYEAQPDKSGLPSDRFSAERPEGSISTLTIQRTEQRDSAMYRCASSLGQELTGELFFGEGSRLTVL.

This chain joins TRBV13 and TRBJ2-5; 8 nucleotides agree with TRBD2. This CDR3 spans 15 amino acids. The trim removed 4 bases at V and 9 bases at J, leaving 13 bases unmatched. In germline, CDR1 is PRHDT, CDR2 FYEKMQ (reference sequence). DNA of the CDR3: TGTGCCAGCAGCTCCCGGACTAGCTCCCGTAGGCCCCAGTACTTC. Translation: CASSSRTSSRRPQYF.

The V and J genes are TRBV29-1 and TRBJ2-2; D perhaps matches TRBD1 (6 bases). The germline CDR1 and CDR2 sequences are SQVTM and ANQGSEA. Trimming pared 0 bases from V and 4 bases from J, leaving 12 bases between. The CDR3 loop spans 15 amino acids. The CDR3 bases are TGCAGCGTTGAAGACGGAGACAGGCCCACCGGGGAGCTGTTTTTT. Translated, it gives CSVEDGDRPTGELFF.

The chain is built from TRBV9 and TRBJ2-1; 9 bases agree with TRBD2. J was trimmed by 4 bases and V by 0 bases; bases with no gene match: 11. Looked up from germline, CDR1 is SGDLS and CDR2 is YYNGEE. This CDR3 is 18 amino acids long. The CDR3 DNA follows: TGTGCCAGCAGCGTAGCTGCGGGAGGGCCTACCTTTTACAATGAGCAGTTCTTC. The encoded protein is CASSVAAGGPTFYNEQFF.

The chain joins TRBV2 to TRBJ2-5; no reliable D call. Germline V gene sequence: CDR1 SNHLY, CDR2 FYNNEI. With 4 bases removed from V and 1 base from J, the gap between germline ends came to 16 bases. The CDR3 is 16 residues long. This CDR3 is CASSAGAEAIQETQYF. CDR3 nucleotides: TGTGCCAGCAGTGCAGGCGCGGAAGCAATCCAAGAGACCCAGTACTTC.

V and J are TRBV5-1 and TRBJ2-7; D remains unclear. This CDR3 region has 13 residues. Germline V gene lookup returns CDR1 SGHRS and CDR2 YFSETQ. The V end lost 3 bases, the J end lost 4 bases, and 11 bases lay between the germline ends. DNA for the CDR3: TGCGCCAGCAGCTCCGACTGGATTTACGAGCAGTACTTC. It is translated as CASSSDWIYEQYF.

V usage is TRBV27 and J usage is TRBJ1-2, with 9 bases that match TRBD1. The germline gives CDR1 MNHEY, CDR2 SMNVEV (reference sequence). The CDR3 loop spans 15 amino acids. Trimming cost V 5 bases and J 5 bases; bases outside gene matches: 9. The CDR3 reads CASSAGQGHWYGYTF. CDR3 nucleotide sequence: TGTGCCAGCAGTGCCGGACAGGGGCACTGGTATGGCTACACCTTC.

V is TRBV2 and J is TRBJ2-7; D uncertain. In germline, CDR1 is SNHLY, CDR2 FYNNEI. V was trimmed by 1 base and J by 3 bases, leaving 7 bases between them. CDR3 length: 13 amino acids. In nucleotides, the CDR3 is TGTGCCAGCAGTGAAGGGACCTTCTACGAGCAGTACTTC. It codes for CASSEGTFYEQYF.

This clone was observed a few times. V gene TRBV14 combines with J gene TRBJ1-2, with D perhaps TRBD1 (5 bases). Trimming removed 0 bases from V and 7 bases from J, with 15 bases in between. This CDR3 comprises 15 residues. Germline CDR1 and CDR2: SGHDN and FVKESK. CDR3 nucleotides: TGTGCCAGCAGCCAAGATTGGGATGGTGGGGGTGGCTACACCTTC. Its translation is CASSQDWDGGGGYTF.

The CDR3 bases are TGTGCCAGCAGCCAAGATGATGGGACAGCCTATGGCTACACCTTC. This sequence encodes CASSQDDGTAYGYTF. The rearrangement joins TRBV14 to TRBJ1-2; 7 bases line up with TRBD1. CDR1 is SGHDN and CDR2 is FVKESK in the germline V gene. J lost 4 bases, V lost 0 bases, and 5 bases had no gene match. This CDR3 is 15 amino acids long.

This chain connects TRBV27 to TRBJ2-7; the match to TRBD2 covers 13 bases. The CDR3 has 16 residues. Germline V gene lookup returns CDR1 MNHEY and CDR2 SMNVEV (reference sequence). Trimming at V came to 3 bases and at J to 1 base, leaving 3 bases not matched to a gene. CDR3 residues: CASSLLTSGGSYEQYF. The CDR3 bases are TGTGCCAGCAGTTTGTTGACTAGCGGGGGGTCCTACGAGCAGTACTTC.

The chain recombines TRBV28 with TRBJ1-2, with a weak D call TRBD1 (5 bases). This CDR3 comprises 18 residues. CDR1 and CDR2 (germline): MDHEN, SYDVKM. V was clipped by 7 bases and J by 1 base, with 25 bases between them. CDR3 in amino acids: CASTSPFRQGPFNYGYTF. The DNA of the CDR3 is TGTGCCAGCACCTCACCCTTTCGGCAGGGCCCCTTTAACTATGGCTACACCTTC.

This clone appeared once. The J gene is TRBJ2-3, the V gene TRBV10-1; D unclear. CDR3 length: 15 residues. V was shortened by 3 bases and J by 4 bases, with 14 bases between the two germline ends. Germline values: CDR1 WNHNN, CDR2 SYGVQD (reference sequence). In nucleotides, the CDR3 is TGCGCCAGCAGTGACGAACTACTCGCGGCAGATACGCAGTATTTT. This sequence encodes CASSDELLAADTQYF.

This clone occurred once. CDR3 sequence (DNA): TGTGCCAGCAGTTCCCAGGGAGGCTTAAATCAGCCCCAGCATTTT. It yields the protein CASSSQGGLNQPQHF. The V call is TRBV27, the J call TRBJ1-5; possible D gene TRBD1, 5 bases. Germline V lookup: CDR1 MNHEY, CDR2 SMNVEV (reference sequence). V was shortened by 4 bases and J by 4 bases, with 14 bases between the two germline ends. The CDR3 consists of 15 residues.

The V gene is TRBV21-1, the J gene TRBJ2-7; TRBD1 was called by the table and not checked on the DNA. TRBV21-1 corresponds to a pseudogene. CDR3 size: 12 residues. The CDR3 nucleotides are TGTGCCACCCCAACCCAGGGGAACGAGCAGTACTTC. It yields the protein CATPTQGNEQYF.

J is TRBJ1-4 and V is TRBV27, with a possible D match to TRBD1 (5 bases). In germline, CDR1 is MNHEY, CDR2 SMNVEV (reference sequence). This CDR3 comprises 16 residues. Trimming removed 6 bases at V and 7 bases at J, with 21 bases between. In DNA, the CDR3 is TGTGCCAGCAGCCACCGCTCTGGCAGGGTAATTGAAAAACTGTTTTTT. Protein: CASSHRSGRVIEKLFF.

The rearrangement joins TRBV7-9 to TRBJ2-5; the D gene is possibly TRBD1 (6 bases). The CDR3 covers 15 residues. Germline V lookup: CDR1 SEHNR, CDR2 FQNEAQ (reference sequence). The V gene lost 6 bases and the J gene lost 4 bases, with 18 bases spanning the gap. CDR3 protein: CASRTGTSFGETQYF. CDR3 nucleotide sequence: TGTGCCAGCAGAACCGGGACATCGTTTGGAGAGACCCAGTACTTC. The complete variable domain, with remaining parts taken from reference TRBV7-9 and TRBJ2-5, reads DTGVSQNPRHKITKRGQNVTFRCDPISEHNRLYWYRQTLGQGPEFLTYFQNEAQLEKSRLLSDRFSAERPKGSFSTLEIQRTEQGDSAMYLCASRTGTSFGETQYFGPGTRLLVL.

Only one count was recorded for this clone. The sample contains more than one DNA sequence encoding this CDR3. This chain uses TRBV9 with TRBJ2-2, with D uncertain. CDR1 and CDR2 from the germline V gene are SGDLS and YYNGEE. The CDR3 length is 16 residues. V was trimmed by 2 bases and J by 0 bases, leaving 11 bases between them. CDR3 amino acids: CASSVGGYTNTGELFF. CDR3 sequence (DNA): TGTGCCAGCAGCGTGGGTGGCTATACGAACACCGGGGAGCTGTTTTTT. Variable domain in full (rest from reference TRBV9 and TRBJ2-2): DSGVTQTPKHLITATGQRVTLRCSPRSGDLSVYWYQQSLDQGLQFLIQYYNGEERAKGNILERFSAQQFPDLHSELNLSSLELGDSALYFCASSVGGYTNTGELFFGEGSRLTVL.

The V and J genes are TRBV6-1 and TRBJ1-5; D ambiguous. The CDR3 spans 11 residues. The V end lost 2 bases, the J end lost 12 bases, and 8 bases lay between the germline ends. Germline values: CDR1 MNHNS, CDR2 SASEGT. This CDR3 reads CASSEMIYQHF. CDR3 DNA sequence: TGTGCCAGCAGTGAAATGATCTACCAGCATTTT.

The J gene is TRBJ1-5, the V gene TRBV9; D perhaps matches TRBD1 (6 bases). The CDR3 sequence is 15 residues long. The germline V gene has CDR1 SGDLS and CDR2 YYNGEE. V lost 0 bases, J lost 6 bases, and 13 bases lay in between. In DNA form, the CDR3 reads TGTGCCAGCAGCGTAGACGGGGGCGCGGGTCAGCCCCAGCATTTT. This gives the protein CASSVDGGAGQPQHF.

V usage is TRBV28 and J usage is TRBJ2-7; 8 nucleotides agree with TRBD2. Germline V gene data show CDR1 as MDHEN and CDR2 as SYDVKM. J lost 0 bases, V lost 3 bases, and 4 bases had no gene match. The CDR3 contains 15 residues. DNA for the CDR3: TGTGCCAGCAGTTTCGGTAGCGGGGACTCCTACGAGCAGTACTTC. Encoded protein: CASSFGSGDSYEQYF.

This chain connects TRBV7-8 to TRBJ2-7; 9 nucleotides align to TRBD1. The CDR3 runs to 16 residues. J lost 0 bases, V lost 7 bases, and 10 bases had no gene match. Germline V lookup: CDR1 SGHVS, CDR2 FQNEAQ. CDR3: CASTFRGTGSSYEQYF. CDR3 DNA: TGTGCCAGCACCTTCCGGGGGACAGGGAGCTCCTACGAGCAGTACTTC.

This clone was detected once. The chain joins TRBV4-3 to TRBJ1-4; D possibly corresponds to TRBD1 (5 bases). The CDR3 totals 15 residues. From germline, CDR1 is LGHNA and CDR2 YSLEER. Trimming took off 4 bases at V and 0 bases at J, with 9 bases between the two ends. CDR3 protein: CASSRLTATNEKLFF. The CDR3 DNA is TGCGCCAGCAGCCGCCTGACAGCAACTAATGAAAAACTGTTTTTT.

With regard to this clone: This sample includes further DNA sequences coding for the same CDR3. V usage is TRBV11-3 and J usage is TRBJ2-2; D uncertain. V dropped 6 bases and J dropped 3 bases, with 5 bases sitting between them. Per the germline V gene, CDR1 is SGHNT and CDR2 is YENEEA. The CDR3 sequence is 12 residues long. The CDR3 DNA follows: TGTGCCAGCAGTCTGTACACCGGGGAGCTGTTTTTT. Translation gives CASSLYTGELFF.

The chain links TRBV7-6 to TRBJ1-1; D uncertain. Trimming left V 4 bases short and J 1 base short, with 13 bases between. The CDR3 contains 15 residues. The V gene's germline CDR1 is SGHVS and CDR2 FNYEAQ. CDR3 DNA: TGTGCCAGCAGCTCCGTCGACCCCAAGAACACTGAAGCTTTCTTT. It codes for CASSSVDPKNTEAFF.

Only one count was recorded for this clone. The genes are TRBV4-1 and TRBJ2-7; D is possibly TRBD1 (6 bases). CDR3 length equals 14 residues. Per germline, CDR1 MGHRA and CDR2 YSYEKL. Trimming cost V 1 base and J 3 bases, with 10 bases left between them. The CDR3 here is CASSQGQVGYEQYF. The CDR3 DNA sequence: TGCGCCAGCAGCCAAGGACAGGTTGGCTACGAGCAGTACTTC.

This chain joins TRBV18 and TRBJ2-7, with a tentative D call TRBD1 (6 bases). CDR1 is KGHSH, CDR2 LQKENI, per germline. CDR3 length: 13 residues. Trimming cost V 4 bases and J 4 bases, with 11 bases left between them. CDR3 residues: CASSRDNQYEQYF. The CDR3, as DNA: TGTGCCAGCTCACGGGACAATCAGTACGAGCAGTACTTC.

The count of this clone is one. The chain combines TRBV28 with TRBJ2-5; TRBD2 agrees at 10 bases. V lost 3 bases and J lost 1; bases outside the gene matches: 5. The CDR3 runs 16 residues. Germline CDR1 MDHEN, CDR2 SYDVKM. The CDR3 DNA sequence: TGTGCCAGCAGTTTCTGGGCTAGCGGGGGCCAAGAGACCCAGTACTTC. This codes for CASSFWASGGQETQYF. Complete variable domain (other parts from reference TRBV28 and TRBJ2-5): DVKVTQSSRYLVKRTGEKVFLECVQDMDHENMFWYRQDPGLGLRLIYFSYDVKMKEKGDIPEGYSVSREKKERFSLILESASTNQTSMYLCASSFWASGGQETQYFGPGTRLLVL.

This clone was found once. The chain uses TRBV11-2 and TRBJ1-1, with D maybe TRBD1 (5 bases). Trimming cost V 1 base and J 5 bases, with 8 bases left between them. The CDR3 consists of 13 residues. The germline CDR1 and CDR2 sequences are SGHAT and FQNNGV. CDR3 DNA sequence: TGTGCCAGCAGCTTAGTATGGGGGACTGAAGCTTTCTTT. As protein: CASSLVWGTEAFF.